The rows below give T cell receptor beta chains drawn from one sample of a study of blood T cell repertoires in COVID-19. TCRdb keeps only in-frame clones here, not all; method: immunoSEQ multiplex PCR. The data contain 300,000 to 400,000 clones, approximately 90% of them seen just once; the ten biggest clones take up less than 4%. The sample comprised PBMCs or T cells enriched from blood (not recorded which). These receptors came from a woman aged 30 to 39 who had been exposed to COVID-19. The CDR3 runs from the conserved cysteine through the conserved F or W. The D gene is left open where the match is weak. Size values are once, few and many counts, or a class for expanded clones, and some rows have none.

TRBJ1-6	NA	TRBV5-1	NA	CASSLDPWQGTNSPLHF	TGCGCCAGCAGCTTGGACCCCTGGCAGGGGACTAATTCACCCCTCCACTTT
TRBJ2-5	NA	TRBV6-5	NA	CASLGAPRRETQYF	TGTGCCAGCTTAGGAGCCCCTCGACGAGAGACCCAGTACTTC
TRBJ1-4	TRBD1	TRBV9	NA	CASSASGGPTFDEKLFF	TGTGCCAGCAGCGCCTCAGGGGGCCCGACTTTCGATGAAAAACTGTTTTTT
TRBJ2-7	NA	TRBV3-1/TRBV3-2	few	CASSQEGGRHGEQYF	TGTGCCAGCAGCCAAGAAGGGGGTCGCCATGGCGAGCAGTACTTC
TRBJ1-2	NA	TRBV9	few	CASSPRVTGYTF	TGTGCCAGCAGCCCCAGGGTTACTGGCTACACCTTC
TRBJ2-7	NA	TRBV6-5	NA	CASSYSSGEQYF	TGTGCCAGCAGTTACTCGTCGGGGGAGCAGTACTTC
TRBJ2-1	TRBD2	TRBV19	NA	CASSMTSGGAMNEQFF	TGTGCCAGTAGTATGACTAGCGGGGGGGCTATGAATGAGCAGTTCTTC
TRBJ2-7	NA	TRBV18	once	CASRQDTYEQYF	TGTGCCAGCCGACAGGATACCTACGAGCAGTACTTC
TRBJ1-3	TRBD1	TRBV9	NA	CASSPYSGQGGNTIYF	TGTGCCAGCAGCCCATACTCGGGACAGGGCGGAAACACCATATATTTT
TRBJ2-2	TRBD1	TRBV5-5	NA	CASSYDRGGITGELFF	TGTGCCAGCAGCTACGACAGAGGGGGCATCACCGGGGAGCTGTTTTTT
TRBJ1-2	NA	TRBV19	NA	CASSTLGLFNHGYTF	TGTGCCAGTAGTACCTTGGGACTTTTTAACCATGGCTACACCTTC
TRBJ2-2	TRBD2	TRBV2	NA	CASSEAGLAVPGELFF	TGTGCCAGCAGTGAAGCGGGACTAGCGGTGCCCGGGGAGCTGTTTTTT
TRBJ1-2	NA	TRBV6-5	NA	CASSYSGGTNYGYTF	TGTGCCAGCAGTTACTCTGGGGGGACTAACTATGGCTACACCTTC
TRBJ1-1	TRBD1	TRBV5-1	NA	CASSLARDSEAFF	TGCGCCAGCAGCTTGGCCAGGGACAGTGAAGCTTTCTTT
TRBJ1-4	NA	TRBV10-3	NA	CAISRSGESNEKLFF	TGTGCCATCAGTCGATCAGGGGAATCTAATGAAAAACTGTTTTTT
TRBJ2-2	NA	TRBV24-1	NA	CATSDHKNTGELFF	TGTGCCACCAGTGACCACAAGAACACCGGGGAGCTGTTTTTT
TRBJ2-1	TRBD2	TRBV5-1	NA	CASSLGTSGNYNEQFF	TGCGCCAGCAGCTTGGGGACTAGCGGAAACTACAATGAGCAGTTCTTC
TRBJ2-5	NA	TRBV14	NA	CASSQEREETQYF	TGTGCCAGCAGCCAAGAGAGGGAAGAGACCCAGTACTTC
TRBJ2-2	NA	TRBV5-1	NA	CASSGTLNTGELFF	TGCGCCAGCAGCGGGACTCTTAACACCGGGGAGCTGTTTTTT
TRBJ2-7	NA	TRBV6-5	once	CASSSGVEQYF	TGTGCCAGCAGCTCGGGTGTTGAGCAGTACTTC
TRBJ2-3	NA	TRBV7-2	NA	CASSHGGTDTQYF	TGTGCCAGCAGTCACGGTGGCACAGATACGCAGTATTTT
TRBJ1-3	TRBD1	TRBV30	few	CAWSARDSSGNTIYF	TGTGCCTGGAGTGCGCGGGACAGCTCTGGAAACACCATATATTTT
TRBJ2-7	TRBD1	TRBV2	NA	CASTDRDRGGEQYF	TGTGCCAGCACTGACCGGGACAGGGGGGGCGAGCAGTACTTC
TRBJ1-3	TRBD1	TRBV19	once	CASSLMDRAGNTIYF	TGTGCCAGTAGTTTGATGGACAGGGCTGGAAACACCATATATTTT
TRBJ1-2	NA	TRBV5-6	NA	CASSSPGGYGYTF	TGTGCCAGCAGCTCCCCAGGCGGGTATGGCTACACCTTC
TRBJ1-1	NA	TRBV19	NA	CASSIDQGREAFF	TGTGCCAGTAGTATAGACCAGGGGCGTGAAGCTTTCTTT
TRBJ2-7	NA	TRBV18	NA	CASSHDRPWVYEQYF	TGTGCCAGCTCACATGACAGGCCATGGGTTTACGAGCAGTACTTC
TRBJ2-1	NA	TRBV18	NA	CASSFQGGTYNEQFF	TGTGCCAGCTCATTTCAGGGGGGAACCTACAATGAGCAGTTCTTC
TRBJ1-5	NA	TRBV6-6	NA	CASRGGAGQPQHF	TGTGCCAGCAGGGGGGGGGCAGGGCAGCCCCAGCATTTT
TRBJ2-7	NA	TRBV11-2	NA	CASSLQLYEQYF	TGTGCCAGCAGCTTACAACTCTACGAGCAGTACTTC
TRBJ1-1	NA	TRBV5-1	NA	CASRLDSTNTEAFF	TGCGCCAGCAGACTCGACAGCACGAACACTGAAGCTTTCTTT
TRBJ1-5	TRBD1	TRBV7-2	NA	CASSLQGNNQPQHF	TGTGCCAGCAGTCTACAGGGGAACAATCAGCCCCAGCATTTT
TRBJ1-2	TRBD1	TRBV19	NA	CASSIPDRLGYTF	TGTGCCAGTAGTATCCCGGACAGGCTTGGCTACACCTTC
TRBJ1-2	TRBD1	TRBV19	NA	CASSIPGQGWIYTF	TGTGCCAGTAGTATCCCCGGACAGGGTTGGATTTACACCTTC
TRBJ2-2	NA	TRBV11-3	few	CASSLDPNTGELFF	TGTGCCAGCAGCTTAGATCCAAACACCGGGGAGCTGTTTTTT
TRBJ2-1	NA	TRBV11-2	NA	CASSLVVYNEQFF	TGTGCCAGCAGCTTAGTAGTATACAATGAGCAGTTCTTC
TRBJ2-7	NA	TRBV12-5	NA	CASGRSYEQYF	TGTGCTAGTGGCCGGAGCTACGAGCAGTACTTC
TRBJ2-7	NA	TRBV5-1	NA	CASSQNSYEQYF	TGCGCCAGCAGCCAGAACTCCTACGAGCAGTACTTC
TRBJ2-4	NA	TRBV11-3	NA	CASSLGRGIAKNIQYF	TGTGCCAGCAGCTTGGGGCGGGGAATAGCCAAAAACATTCAGTACTTC
TRBJ1-4	TRBD1	TRBV27	NA	CASSFYRGLATNEKLFF	TGTGCCAGCAGCTTTTACAGGGGCCTCGCAACTAATGAAAAACTGTTTTTT
TRBJ2-4	NA	TRBV29-1	NA	CSVQNRGGLKNIQYF	TGCAGCGTGCAGAACAGGGGGGGCCTCAAAAACATTCAGTACTTC
TRBJ1-5	NA	TRBV7-9	NA	CASSPSGQYNQPQHF	TGTGCCAGCAGCCCGAGCGGACAGTACAATCAGCCCCAGCATTTT